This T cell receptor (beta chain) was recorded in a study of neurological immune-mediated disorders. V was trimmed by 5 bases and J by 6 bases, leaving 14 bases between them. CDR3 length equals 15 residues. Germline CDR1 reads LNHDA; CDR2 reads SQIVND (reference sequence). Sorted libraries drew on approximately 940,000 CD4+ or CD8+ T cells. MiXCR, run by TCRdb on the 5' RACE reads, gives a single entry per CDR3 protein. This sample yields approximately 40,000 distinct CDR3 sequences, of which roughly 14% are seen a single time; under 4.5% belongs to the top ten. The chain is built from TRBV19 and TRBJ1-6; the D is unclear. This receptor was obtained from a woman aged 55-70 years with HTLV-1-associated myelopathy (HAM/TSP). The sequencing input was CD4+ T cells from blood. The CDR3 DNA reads TGTGCCAGTAGTCAGTCCCTAGGAAGTAATTCACCCCTCCACTTT. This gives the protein CASSQSLGSNSPLHF.